The present T cell receptor (beta chain) was sequenced within a study of blood T cell repertoires in COVID-19. TCRdb's table, derived via immunoSEQ multiplex PCR, lists solely in-frame clones and lacks some. The sample lists roughly 250,000 clones, 75% to 95% seen once, with under 2.5% in the top ten. This clone has a single count. Per the germline V gene, CDR1 is SGHTA and CDR2 is FQGNSA. There are 17 residues in the CDR3. V lost 4 bases and J lost 6; bases outside the gene matches: 13. The source material was PBMCs or T cells enriched from blood (not recorded which). The chain is built from TRBV7-2 and TRBJ2-2; 8 bases fit TRBD2. The receptor's source is a woman younger than 30 who had recovered from COVID-19. The CDR3 sequence is CASSSSFGSGVAGELFF. The CDR3 nucleotides read TGTGCCAGCAGCTCATCCTTCGGTAGCGGGGTGGCCGGGGAGCTGTTTTTT.